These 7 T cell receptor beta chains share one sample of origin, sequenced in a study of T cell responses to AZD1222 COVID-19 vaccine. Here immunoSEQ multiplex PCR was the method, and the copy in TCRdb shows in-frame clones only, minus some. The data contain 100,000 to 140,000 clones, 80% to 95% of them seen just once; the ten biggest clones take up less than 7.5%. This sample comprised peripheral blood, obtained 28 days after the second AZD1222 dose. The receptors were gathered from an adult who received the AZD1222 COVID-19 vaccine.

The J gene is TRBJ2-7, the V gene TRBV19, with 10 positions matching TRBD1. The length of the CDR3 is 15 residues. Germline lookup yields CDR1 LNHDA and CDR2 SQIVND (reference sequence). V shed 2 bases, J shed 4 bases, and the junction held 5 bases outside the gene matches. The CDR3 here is CASSIPGDRGYEQYF. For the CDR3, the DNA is TGTGCCAGTAGTATACCAGGGGACAGGGGTTACGAGCAGTACTTC.

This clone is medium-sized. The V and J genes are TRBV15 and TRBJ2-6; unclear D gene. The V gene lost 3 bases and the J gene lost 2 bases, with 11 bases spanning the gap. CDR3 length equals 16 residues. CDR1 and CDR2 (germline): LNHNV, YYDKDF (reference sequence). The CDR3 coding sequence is TGTGCCACCAGCAGCGAATGGGGAACTGGGGCCAACGTCCTGACTTTC. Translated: CATSSEWGTGANVLTF.

This CDR3 reads CSAGRDDGYTF. Here the CDR3 DNA reads TGCAGTGCTGGCAGGGATGACGGCTACACCTTC. This rearrangement joins TRBV20-1 to TRBJ1-2; tentatively, D is TRBD1 (5 bases). In germline, CDR1 is DFQATT, CDR2 SNEGSKA (reference sequence). V was clipped by 5 bases and J by 8 bases, with 12 bases between them. This CDR3 is 11 amino acids long.

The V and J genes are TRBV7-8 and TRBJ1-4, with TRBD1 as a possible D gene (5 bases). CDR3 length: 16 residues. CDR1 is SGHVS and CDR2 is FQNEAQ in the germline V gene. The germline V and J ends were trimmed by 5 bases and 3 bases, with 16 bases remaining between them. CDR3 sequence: CASSPRRDRPNEKLFF. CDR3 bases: TGTGCCAGCAGCCCCCGGCGGGACCGACCTAATGAAAAACTGTTTTTT.

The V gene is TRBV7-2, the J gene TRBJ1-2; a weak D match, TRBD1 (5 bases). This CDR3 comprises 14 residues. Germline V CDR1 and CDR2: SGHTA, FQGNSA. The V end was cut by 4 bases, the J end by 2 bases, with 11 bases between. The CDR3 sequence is CASSYQGPNYGYTF. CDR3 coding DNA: TGTGCCAGCAGCTACCAGGGTCCGAACTATGGCTACACCTTC.

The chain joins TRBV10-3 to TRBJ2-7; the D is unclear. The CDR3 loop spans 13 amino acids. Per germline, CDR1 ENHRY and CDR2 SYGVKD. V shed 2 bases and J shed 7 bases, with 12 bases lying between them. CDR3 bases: TGTGCCATCAGTGAGGGACGGCTATGGGAGCAGTACTTC. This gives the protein CAISEGRLWEQYF.

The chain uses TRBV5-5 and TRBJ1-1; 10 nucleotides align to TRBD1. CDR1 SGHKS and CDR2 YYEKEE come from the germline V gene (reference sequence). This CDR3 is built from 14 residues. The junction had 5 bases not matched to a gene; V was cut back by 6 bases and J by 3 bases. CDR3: CASTRTGGYTEAFF. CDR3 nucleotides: TGTGCCAGCACCCGGACAGGGGGTTACACTGAAGCTTTCTTT. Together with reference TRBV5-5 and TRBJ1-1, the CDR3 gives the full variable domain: DAGVTQSPTHLIKTRGQQVTLRCSPISGHKSVSWYQQVLGQGPQFIFQYYEKEERGRGNFPDRFSARQFPNYSSELNVNALLLGDSALYLCASTRTGGYTEAFFGQGTRLTVV.